Below are 24 T cell receptor beta chains sequenced from a single sample in a study of blood T cell repertoires in COVID-19. The repertoire was sequenced with immunoSEQ multiplex PCR; TCRdb's copy has only in-frame clones and lacks some. The repertoire has 410,000 or so clones, more than 80% of them found once; the top ten carry almost 1.5%. The material sequenced was peripheral blood. The origin of the receptors is a woman aged 25 to 45 with active or convalescent COVID-19.

This clone was detected only a few times. The chain carries TRBV3-1 (or the pseudogene TRBV3-2) and TRBJ1-1, with 8 bases that match TRBD1. CDR1 is LGHDT, CDR2 YNNKEL, per germline (reference sequence). The CDR3 is 15 amino acids. After removal of 1 base from V and 1 base from J, the junction contained 2 bases not matched to a gene. The CDR3 region has the DNA TGTGCCAGCAGCCAAGGAGGACAGGGGAACACTGAAGCTTTCTTT. It specifies CASSQGGQGNTEAFF.

This chain links TRBV4-1 with TRBJ1-2; tentative D call: TRBD1 (5 bases). This CDR3 is built from 15 residues. Germline CDR1 reads MGHRA; CDR2 reads YSYEKL. V dropped 2 bases and J dropped 3 bases, with 13 bases sitting between them. CDR3: CASSQQVTGDYGYTF. The CDR3 DNA reads as TGCGCCAGCAGCCAACAGGTAACGGGGGACTATGGCTACACCTTC.

The chain recombines TRBV19 with TRBJ1-3, with 9 bases lining up with TRBD1. With V trimmed by 7 bases and J by 5 bases, 9 bases remained unmatched. The CDR3 sequence is 15 residues long. Germline loops: CDR1 LNHDA, CDR2 SQIVND (reference sequence). Here the CDR3 DNA reads TGTGCCAGTACCCCGGACAGGGGCAGGAGAAACACCATATATTTT. Protein: CASTPDRGRRNTIYF.

The V gene is TRBV16, the J gene TRBJ1-6, with 7 bases aligning to TRBD1. CDR1 and CDR2 from the germline V gene are KGHSY and FQNENV. Losses at the gene ends were 1 base for V and 6 bases for J; bases not matched to a gene: 3. The CDR3 contains 15 residues. CDR3 in DNA: TGTGCCAGCAGCCAATTCCAGGGGGGTAATTCACCCCTCCACTTT. It is translated as CASSQFQGGNSPLHF.

The chain uses TRBV30 and TRBJ2-3, with 7 bases lining up with TRBD1. J gave up 3 bases and V 3 bases, and 12 bases lay outside the gene matches. The length of the CDR3 is 16 residues. CDR1 and CDR2 (germline): GTSNPN, SVGIG (reference sequence). For the CDR3, the DNA is TGTGCCTGGAGCGACTTTTTGAACAGGGGTACAGATACGCAGTATTTT. It specifies CAWSDFLNRGTDTQYF.

V and J are TRBV30 and TRBJ2-2; D gene ambiguous. Germline V gives CDR1 GTSNPN, CDR2 SVGIG (reference sequence). The CDR3 is 13 residues long. Trimming stripped 2 bases from V and 2 bases from J, with 6 bases between. The CDR3 region is CAWSSVNTGELFF. In nucleotides, the CDR3 is TGTGCCTGGAGTTCCGTAAACACCGGGGAGCTGTTTTTT.

The chain carries TRBV7-9 and TRBJ2-1; TRBD2 might be the D (5 bases). The CDR3 is 15 amino acids. Trimming shortened V by 5 bases and J by 1 base, and 12 bases separated the two germline ends. Germline V lookup: CDR1 SEHNR, CDR2 FQNEAQ (reference sequence). This CDR3 is CASSPTGISYNEQFF. CDR3 in DNA: TGTGCCAGCAGCCCCACGGGGATATCCTACAATGAGCAGTTCTTC.

This clone was recorded only once. V and J are TRBV9 and TRBJ2-7; D is uncertain. Germline V CDR1 and CDR2: SGDLS, YYNGEE. Between the trimmed V and J ends, which lost 2 bases and 0 bases, there was a span of 9 bases. The CDR3 is made up of 14 amino acids. The CDR3 reads CASSVLSDSYEQYF. Written as DNA, the CDR3 is TGTGCCAGCAGCGTCCTAAGTGACTCCTACGAGCAGTACTTC. Together with reference TRBV9 and TRBJ2-7, the CDR3 gives the full variable domain: DSGVTQTPKHLITATGQRVTLRCSPRSGDLSVYWYQQSLDQGLQFLIQYYNGEERAKGNILERFSAQQFPDLHSELNLSSLELGDSALYFCASSVLSDSYEQYFGPGTRLTVT.

The chain recombines TRBV5-1 with TRBJ2-1; 10 positions agree with TRBD2. This CDR3 is 17 amino acids long. After removal of 4 bases from V and 7 bases from J, the junction contained 14 bases not matched to a gene. Germline lookup yields CDR1 SGHRS and CDR2 YFSETQ. The DNA of the CDR3 is TGCGCCAGCAGCCTGGGAGACCTAGCGGGGGTTCGTAATGAGCAGTTCTTC. Translating it yields CASSLGDLAGVRNEQFF. Filled out from reference TRBV5-1 and TRBJ2-1, the complete variable domain reads KAGVTQTPRYLIKTRGQQVTLSCSPISGHRSVSWYQQTPGQGLQFLFEYFSETQRNKGNFPGRFSGRQFSNSRSEMNVSTLELGDSALYLCASSLGDLAGVRNEQFFGPGTRLTVL.

The chain carries TRBV7-9 and TRBJ1-2; no firm D call. Trimming left V 1 base short and J 6 bases short, with 12 bases between. CDR1 is SEHNR and CDR2 is FQNEAQ in the germline V gene (reference sequence). This CDR3 is built from 14 residues. The CDR3 region is CASSLVTELNGYTF. CDR3 in DNA: TGTGCCAGCAGCTTAGTAACAGAATTGAATGGCTACACCTTC.

This clone was counted a few times. The genes are TRBV5-4 and TRBJ2-7; 16 bases are shared with TRBD2. Germline V gene data show CDR1 as SGHNT and CDR2 as YYREEE (reference sequence). J lost 9 bases, V lost 4 bases, and 7 bases had no gene match. The CDR3 loop spans 15 amino acids. The CDR3 DNA sequence: TGTGCCAGCAGCGAAACCGGGACTAGCGGGAGGGGGCAGTACTTC. Its translation is CASSETGTSGRGQYF.

This chain joins TRBV6-5 and TRBJ2-3; D perhaps matches TRBD2 (5 bases). Germline V lookup: CDR1 MNHEY, CDR2 SVGAGI. The CDR3 spans 15 residues. The V end was cut by 0 bases, the J end by 2 bases, with 9 bases between. CDR3 sequence: CASSYSDLNTDTQYF. The CDR3 region has the DNA TGTGCCAGCAGTTACTCGGACTTAAACACAGATACGCAGTATTTT.

The genes are TRBV11-2 and TRBJ1-1, with D possibly matching TRBD1 (5 bases). Trimming took 1 base from V and 4 from J, leaving 7 bases between them. Germline lookup yields CDR1 SGHAT and CDR2 FQNNGV. The CDR3 spans 13 residues. This CDR3 reads CASSLAQGTEAFF. The CDR3 DNA sequence: TGTGCCAGCAGCTTAGCCCAGGGCACTGAAGCTTTCTTT.

This clone was seen only once. This chain links TRBV7-8 with TRBJ2-1; possibly TRBD2 for D (6 bases). Per germline, CDR1 SGHVS and CDR2 FQNEAQ. This CDR3 has 16 residues. V was pared by 3 bases and J by 0 bases, with 12 bases between. The CDR3 region is CASSFFLANSYNEQFF. DNA for the CDR3: TGTGCCAGCAGCTTTTTTCTAGCGAACTCCTACAATGAGCAGTTCTTC.

The rearrangement links TRBV27 to TRBJ2-1, with TRBD2 matching 10 bases. The CDR3 contains 15 residues. Trimming cost V 2 bases and J 7 bases; bases outside gene matches: 5. Germline CDR1 and CDR2: MNHEY and SMNVEV (reference sequence). The CDR3 is CASSLRTSGANEQFF. CDR3 DNA sequence: TGTGCCAGCAGTTTAAGGACTAGCGGAGCAAATGAGCAGTTCTTC.

The V and J genes are TRBV11-1 and TRBJ1-4; 9 bases are a match to TRBD1. The V and J ends lost 5 bases and 7 bases, in that order; junction bases with no gene match: 5. Germline CDR1 SGHAT, CDR2 FQDESV (reference sequence). There are 14 residues in the CDR3. In nucleotides, the CDR3 is TGTGCCAGCAGCCCAGGGACAGGGACTGAAAAACTGTTTTTT. Its protein is CASSPGTGTEKLFF. Full variable domain (remainder filled in from reference TRBV11-1 and TRBJ1-4): EAEVAQSPRYKITEKSQAVAFWCDPISGHATLYWYRQILGQGPELLVQFQDESVVDDSQLPKDRFSAERLKGVDSTLKIQPAELGDSAMYLCASSPGTGTEKLFFGSGTQLSVL.

The chain joins TRBV6-5 to TRBJ1-5; TRBD1 agrees at 7 bases. Germline lookup yields CDR1 MNHEY and CDR2 SVGAGI. The CDR3 consists of 15 residues. V lost 4 bases and J lost 3; bases outside the gene matches: 6. CDR3: CASSSTGAYNQPQHF. CDR3 coding DNA: TGTGCCAGCAGTTCTACAGGGGCCTACAATCAGCCCCAGCATTTT.

The rearrangement links TRBV12-5 to TRBJ1-5; D not resolved. The length of the CDR3 is 16 residues. The germline V gene encodes CDR1 LGHNT and CDR2 FRNRAP. The ends were cut back, 5 bases at V and 2 bases at J, with 16 bases in the middle. The CDR3 coding sequence is TGTGCTAGTGGTAACGATCAGGCTCCTCGCAATCAGCCCCAGCATTTT. It translates to CASGNDQAPRNQPQHF.

This clone occurred once. The rearrangement uses TRBV6-6 and TRBJ1-4, with 7 bases fitting TRBD1. This CDR3 spans 14 amino acids. Looked up from germline, CDR1 is MNHNY and CDR2 is SVGAGI (reference sequence). Unmatched junction bases numbered 9, after V lost 6 bases and J lost 8 bases. The CDR3 region has the DNA TGTGCCAGCAGGCGCCAGGGGGTGGAGGAAAAACTGTTTTTT. Its protein is CASRRQGVEEKLFF.

This clone occurred a few times. The chain joins TRBV2 to TRBJ1-1, with TRBD1 as a possible D gene (6 bases). The CDR3 consists of 14 residues. V was shortened by 6 bases and J by 1 base, with 12 bases between the two germline ends. CDR1 SNHLY and CDR2 FYNNEI come from the germline V gene. The CDR3 nucleotides are TGTGCCAGCAGGCCGGACAGCCAGAACACTGAAGCTTTCTTT. Its protein is CASRPDSQNTEAFF.

The chain combines TRBV5-8 with TRBJ2-5; 9 bases agree with TRBD1. CDR3 length: 13 amino acids. The V and J ends lost 7 bases and 0 bases, in that order; junction bases with no gene match: 1. Looked up from germline, CDR1 is SGHTS and CDR2 is YDEGEE. The CDR3 spells CASGTGYQETQYF. CDR3 DNA: TGTGCCAGCGGGACAGGGTACCAAGAGACCCAGTACTTC.

V usage is TRBV5-1 and J usage is TRBJ1-2, with TRBD1 matching 7 bases. The germline V gene has CDR1 SGHRS and CDR2 YFSETQ. This CDR3 contains 13 residues. With V trimmed by 5 bases and J by 6 bases, 7 bases remained unmatched. The CDR3 nucleotides are TGCGCCAGCAGATTAGGGACAGCCGATGGCTACACCTTC. This gives the protein CASRLGTADGYTF.

This clone came up once. The genes are TRBV9 and TRBJ1-1; maybe TRBD1 (6 bases). The CDR3 loop spans 16 amino acids. V was cut by 0 bases and J by 5 bases, with 17 bases left in between. Germline V gene lookup returns CDR1 SGDLS and CDR2 YYNGEE. The CDR3 coding sequence is TGTGCCAGCAGCGTAGATCCAGGGGACCGTTGGACTGAAGCTTTCTTT. Translated: CASSVDPGDRWTEAFF.

V gene TRBV20-1 combines with J gene TRBJ1-1; the match to TRBD1 covers 7 bases. The CDR3 sequence is 11 residues long. J gave up 10 bases and V 5 bases, and 7 bases lay outside the gene matches. Per germline, CDR1 DFQATT and CDR2 SNEGSKA (reference sequence). The CDR3 sequence is CSAHPGGSAFF. For the CDR3, the DNA is TGCAGTGCTCACCCAGGGGGATCAGCTTTCTTT.